This T cell receptor (beta chain) was recovered during a study of T cells in localized non-small cell lung cancer. Study conclusions and caveats: Longer survival (overall) was linked to higher T cell density in blood. Tumor showed lower T cell clonality than uninvolved adjacent lung, where it was highest.

This CDR3 spans 14 amino acids. J was trimmed by 3 bases and V by 0 bases; bases with no gene match: 1. Germline V gene sequence: CDR1 SGDLS, CDR2 YYNGEE. Produced via immunoSEQ multiplex PCR; TCRdb's table is partial and in-frame only. The data show 25,000 to 30,000 clones, around nine tenths seen once. To note about this clone: As yet, its antigen is unknown.

The sequence was obtained from a woman aged 18 to 55 with stage I lung adenocarcinoma. The material sequenced was peripheral blood, taken before any cancer treatment. V usage is TRBV9 and J usage is TRBJ2-7, with 9 bases identical to TRBD1. CDR3 sequence reads: CASSVGDRVYEQYF. DNA for the CDR3: TGTGCCAGCAGCGTAGGGGACAGGGTCTACGAGCAGTACTTC.